This T cell receptor (beta chain) was documented in a study of OX40 agonist ivuxolimab in advanced cancers. Looking at the study overall: Ivuxolimab was an agonistic, fully human IgG2 monoclonal antibody directed against OX40 (CD134), a costimulatory receptor. The purpose of peripheral TCRbeta sequencing was to test whether ivuxolimab changed TCR sequence diversity and led to clonal T-cell expansion. A male proportion of 75% to 85% and a mean age of 60 years, ranging from about 20 to 85, were recorded for the dose-escalation cohort. Of the approximately 50 patients in dose escalation, approximately 20 had hepatocellular carcinoma, about 15 had melanoma, 9 had renal cell carcinoma and 9 had head and neck cancer. Patients were allowed to have had prior anti-PD-1, anti-PD-L1 or anti-CTLA-4 therapy, and approximately 41% of the dose-escalation patients had previously received checkpoint inhibitors. The paper covers the monotherapy dose-escalation part of the phase I ivuxolimab trial, which included N = 52 patients. Partial responses occurred in three dose-escalation patients, of whom one had hepatocellular carcinoma and two had cutaneous melanoma. Intravenous ivuxolimab was administered to patients every 2 weeks at six dose levels: 0.01, 0.1, 0.3, 1.5, 3 and 10 mg/kg.

Details on this clone: Its antigen remains undetermined. No base quality information exists; no much larger clone differs at one position.

Genomic DNA was isolated from the sorted cells so that the TCRbeta CDR3 region could be sequenced. TCRbeta CDR3 regions were sequenced using the immunoSEQ Assay. TCRdb's version of the immuneACCESS table is confined to in-frame rearrangements and falls short of the full clone set. An unresolved V gene accounts for under half of the shortfall where checked; the remainder is of unknown origin. The sample data list 74,000 or so clones, and 90% of these were observed just once. 1.5% to 2% of the sample is taken by the ten largest. Patients with autoimmune disease history or receiving systemic immunosuppression were excluded from the trial. Peripheral blood for TCR sequencing was drawn from every dose cohort at baseline, at cycle 4 day 1 and at cycle 7 day 1. The samples were taken from a phase I, first-in-human, multicenter, open-label dose-escalation trial of ivuxolimab. Adults with locally advanced or metastatic melanoma, renal cell carcinoma, hepatocellular carcinoma or head and neck squamous cell carcinoma were enrolled in the trial. CD4+ and CD8+ T cells were sorted separately from peripheral blood before TCR sequencing.

Measured from the cysteine to the phenylalanine, the CDR3 is 14 residues long. Here the CDR3 DNA is all that survives: 42 bases in frame from base 1. Trimming at the junction amounts to 10 bases on V and 0 bases on J, and the germline ends lie 14 bases apart. The germline V gene encodes CDR1 MDHEN and CDR2 SYDVKM. Overall study results and their limits: Partial responders in the 0.1-3.0 mg/kg groups had among the lowest normalized peripheral clonal expansion, especially among CD8+ T cells. The antigen specificity of the peripheral T cells that underwent clonal expansion was not determined. After ivuxolimab, CD8+ T cells had more expanded clones than CD4+ T cells on average. Low levels of normalized T-cell clonal expansion were also seen in some patients who did not respond. At doses from 0.1 to 3.0 mg/kg, clonal expansion was seen in both CD4+ and CD8+ blood T cells between baseline and week 6.

The receptor's source is an adult with an advanced solid tumor such as melanoma, head and neck, liver or kidney cancer. Source: CD4+ or CD8+ T cells sorted from blood, taken in a trial of the OX40 agonist ivuxolimab. This chain joins TRBV28 to TRBJ2-3, with no confident D gene call. At the DNA level, the sequence is TGTGCCACCCGTGGGATTCTGAGCACAGATACGCAGTATTTT. It encodes CATRGILSTDTQYF.